The clone carrying this T cell receptor beta chain has a count of ten or more. The germline gives CDR1 MNHEY, CDR2 SVGAGI. The ends lost 6 bases at V and 1 base at J; junction bases unmatched: 4. This CDR3 is 15 amino acids long. The table came from immunoSEQ multiplex PCR; TCRdb's copy has only in-frame clones and leaves some out. The sample has nearly 90,000 clones; around 72% are singletons. The record originates from a study of blood T cell repertoires in COVID-19. Study overall: Nucleic acid was either cDNA or gDNA, and it came from T cells, B-cell-depleted T cells, or PBMCs.

The TCR was taken from a woman of 80 years or more with acute or convalescent COVID-19. The chain uses TRBV6-5 and TRBJ1-1; 11 bases line up with TRBD1. The specimen sequenced was peripheral blood. CDR3: CASRGQGAGNTEAFF. In DNA, the CDR3 is TGTGCCAGCAGAGGACAGGGGGCGGGGAACACTGAAGCTTTCTTT.